This note documents a single T cell receptor (beta chain) sequence. The target of this receptor is not known. No base quality values were provided; no much bigger clone lies one nucleotide off. These data come from a study of blood T cell repertoires in COVID-19 (dated by TCRdb to about 2020). For the wider study: The collaborator samples originated in the United States, Italy and Spain and spanned the acute and convalescent phases of COVID-19. A freely available public database, intended as a resource for researchers studying the immune response to SARS-CoV-2, is where the repertoires were released. The samples were drawn from the first 160 participants of the ongoing ImmuneRACE study and from 1,254 subjects provided by 6 global collaborators. The sample metadata nearly always contained a de-identified subject ID, COVID-19 status, age in years and sex. Subjects who had been exposed to COVID-19, were actively infected with it, or had recovered from it provided the deeply sampled blood TCRbeta repertoires that made up the dataset. The prospective study material was composed of cDNA or gDNA derived from T cells, B-cell-depleted T cells, or PBMCs. Where available, HLA class I and class II types were obtained from metadata supplied by the sample provider rather than from assay-based typing. Points the paper makes about the study in general: The quantity of clinical and demographic metadata differed by source and by participant and was supplied without curation.

The immunoSEQ Assay, a bias-controlled multiplex PCR, was used to amplify TCRbeta CDR3 regions from genomic DNA. As for the original processing: Nucleated cell counts per sample were estimated from amplification of reference gene primers within the assay. To quantify the absolute abundance of each unique TCRbeta CDR3 rearrangement, sequence reads were collapsed and filtered. For each sample, productive Simpson clonality was calculated as the square root of Simpson's diversity index over productive rearrangements. TCRdb retrieved this table from immuneACCESS and kept in-frame rearrangements only. Not all clones are present; in checked studies, unresolved V genes account for under half, and no reason is known for the remainder. Clone size and V and J calls were adopted from that table, with D and trimming inferred from the DNA. Within this sample are 84,000 or so clones, with more than 75% of them counted one time only. The biggest ten clones account for approximately 1.3% of the sample.

Each collaborating institution followed its own protocols to collect whole blood in K2EDTA tubes. For TCRbeta analysis, collaborator samples were shipped as frozen whole blood, as isolated PBMCs, or as DNA extracted from either sample type. What was sequenced was peripheral blood. The clonotype comes from a woman older than 75 with acute or convalescent COVID-19.

The CDR3 amino acid sequence is: CASSFEPRVTNEKLFF. The nucleotide sequence is given as TGTGCCAGCAGTTTTGAACCCCGGGTGACTAATGAAAAACTGTTTTTT. This chain is built from TRBV6-5 and TRBJ1-4, with the identity of the D gene unclear. The CDR3 has 16 amino acids, counting the end cysteine and phenylalanine. The CDR3 DNA has 48 bases and is translated from base 1. Taken from the germline V gene, the CDR1 and CDR2 loops are MNHEY and SVGAGI. Trimming costs V 4 bases and J 2 bases, and their ends lie 14 bases apart.